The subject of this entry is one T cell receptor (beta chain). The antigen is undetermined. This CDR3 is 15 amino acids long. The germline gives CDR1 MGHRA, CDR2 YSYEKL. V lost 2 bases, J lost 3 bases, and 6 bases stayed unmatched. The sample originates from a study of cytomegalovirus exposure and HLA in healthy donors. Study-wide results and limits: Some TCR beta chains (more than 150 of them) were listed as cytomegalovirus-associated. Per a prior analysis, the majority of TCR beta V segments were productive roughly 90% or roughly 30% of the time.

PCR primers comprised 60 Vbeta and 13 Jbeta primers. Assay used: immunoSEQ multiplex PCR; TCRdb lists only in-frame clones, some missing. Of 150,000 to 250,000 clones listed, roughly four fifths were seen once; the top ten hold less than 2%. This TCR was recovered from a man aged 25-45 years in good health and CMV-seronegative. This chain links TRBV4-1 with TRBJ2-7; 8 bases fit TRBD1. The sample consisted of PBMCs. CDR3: CASSQPNRGDYEQYF. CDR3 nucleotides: TGCGCCAGCAGCCAACCGAACAGGGGGGACTACGAGCAGTACTTC.